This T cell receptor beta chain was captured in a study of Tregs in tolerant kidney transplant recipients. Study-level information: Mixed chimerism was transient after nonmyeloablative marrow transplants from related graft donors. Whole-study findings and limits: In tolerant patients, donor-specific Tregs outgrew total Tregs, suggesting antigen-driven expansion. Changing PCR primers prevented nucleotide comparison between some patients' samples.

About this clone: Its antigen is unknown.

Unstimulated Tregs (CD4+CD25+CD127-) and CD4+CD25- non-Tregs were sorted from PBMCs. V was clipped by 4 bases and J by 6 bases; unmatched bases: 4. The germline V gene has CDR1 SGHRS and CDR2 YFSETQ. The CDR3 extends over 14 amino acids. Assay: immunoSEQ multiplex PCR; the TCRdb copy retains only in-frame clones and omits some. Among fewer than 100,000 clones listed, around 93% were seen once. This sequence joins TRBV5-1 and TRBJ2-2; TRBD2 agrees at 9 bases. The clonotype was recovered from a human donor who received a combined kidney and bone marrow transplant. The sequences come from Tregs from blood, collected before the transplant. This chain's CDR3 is CASSRREGSGELFF. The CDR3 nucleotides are TGCGCCAGCAGCAGGCGGGAGGGTTCCGGGGAGCTGTTTTTT.